This T cell receptor beta chain was obtained from a study of cytomegalovirus exposure and HLA in healthy donors. Findings and caveats of the study: TCR beta sequences reportedly predicted most subjects' HLA-A and HLA-B alleles accurately.

On this clone: Its antigen is still unknown.

PCR was performed using 60 Vbeta and 13 Jbeta primers. Sequencing was performed with immunoSEQ multiplex PCR; in TCRdb, only in-frame clones are kept and a portion is missing. The repertoire table contains 60,000 to 75,000 clones. The CDR3 extends over 15 amino acids. Germline assignment: CDR1 SGHDN and CDR2 FVKESK. Unmatched junction bases numbered 3, after V lost 5 bases and J lost 1 base. This sequence joins TRBV14 and TRBJ2-3; TRBD2 agrees at 10 bases. The sequence came from a female donor in good health and CMV-seropositive. Sequenced material: PBMCs. This CDR3 is CASSSTSGGTDTQYF. The DNA of the CDR3 is TGTGCCAGCAGCTCTACTAGCGGGGGCACAGATACGCAGTATTTT.